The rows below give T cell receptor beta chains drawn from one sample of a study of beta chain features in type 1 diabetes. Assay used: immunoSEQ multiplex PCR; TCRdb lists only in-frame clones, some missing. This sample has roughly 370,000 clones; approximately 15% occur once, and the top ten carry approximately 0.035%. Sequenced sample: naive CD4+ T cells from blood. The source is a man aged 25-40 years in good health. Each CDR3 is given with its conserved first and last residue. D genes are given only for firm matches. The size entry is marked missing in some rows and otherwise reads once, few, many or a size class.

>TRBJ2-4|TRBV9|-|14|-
CASSTDRESNIQYF
TGTGCCAGCAGCACTGACCGGGAGAGCAACATTCAGTACTTC
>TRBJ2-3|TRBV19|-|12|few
CASSMSHGTQYF
TGTGCCAGTAGTATGAGTCACGGGACGCAGTATTTT
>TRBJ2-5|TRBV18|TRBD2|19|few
CASSPLRTAGVREKETQYF
TGTGCCAGCTCACCACTCAGAACCGCGGGAGTAAGGGAGAAAGAGACCCAGTACTTC
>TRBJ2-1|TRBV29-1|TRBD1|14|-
CSVLGTDLNNEQFF
TGCAGCGTTCTTGGGACAGACTTGAACAATGAGCAGTTCTTC
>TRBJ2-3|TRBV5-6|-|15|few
CASSSRAAPFVTQYF
TGTGCCAGCAGCTCAAGGGCGGCGCCCTTTGTGACGCAGTATTTT
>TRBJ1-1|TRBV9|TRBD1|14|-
CASSVDRQGPRAFF
TGTGCCAGCAGCGTGGACAGACAGGGCCCGAGAGCTTTCTTT
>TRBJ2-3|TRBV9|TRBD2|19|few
CASSVDPTSGATQADTQYF
TGTGCCAGCAGCGTAGACCCAACGAGCGGGGCCACACAGGCAGATACGCAGTATTTT
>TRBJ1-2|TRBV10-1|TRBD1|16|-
CASSETTGASWYGYTF
TGCGCCAGCAGTGAGACTACAGGGGCGTCATGGTATGGCTACACCTTC
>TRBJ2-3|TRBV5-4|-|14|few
CASSGRESADTQYF
TGTGCCAGCAGCGGTCGAGAATCAGCAGATACGCAGTATTTT
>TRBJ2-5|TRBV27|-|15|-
CASSFTPKQGETQYF
TGTGCCAGCAGTTTCACCCCGAAACAGGGAGAGACCCAGTACTTC
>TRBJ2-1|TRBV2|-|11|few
CASSAQPEQFF
TGTGCCAGCAGTGCTCAGCCTGAGCAGTTCTTC
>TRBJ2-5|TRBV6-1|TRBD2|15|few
CASSHTSGRGKTQYF
TGTGCCAGCAGTCACACTAGCGGGAGGGGGAAGACCCAGTACTTC
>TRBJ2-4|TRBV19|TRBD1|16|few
CASSIWDRGTKNIQYF
TGTGCCAGTAGTATATGGGACAGGGGCACCAAAAACATTCAGTACTTC
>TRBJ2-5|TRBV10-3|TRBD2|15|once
CAIRGTSGGKETQYF
TGTGCCATCAGGGGGACTAGCGGAGGCAAAGAGACCCAGTACTTC
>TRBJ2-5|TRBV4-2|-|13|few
CASSQEGRGTQYF
TGTGCCAGCAGCCAGGAAGGTCGAGGGACCCAGTACTTC
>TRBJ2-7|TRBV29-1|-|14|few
CSVERLAGSYEQYF
TGCAGCGTTGAGCGGCTGGCGGGCTCCTACGAGCAGTACTTC
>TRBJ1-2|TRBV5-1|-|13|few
CASSLEVNYGYTF
TGCGCCAGCAGCTTGGAAGTTAACTATGGCTACACCTTC
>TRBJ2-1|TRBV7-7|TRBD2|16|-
CASSSLTSGNEGEQFF
TGTGCTAGCAGCTCCCTCACTAGCGGGAATGAAGGAGAGCAGTTCTTC
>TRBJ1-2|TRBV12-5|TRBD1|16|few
CASGLEQGEFNYGYTF
TGTGCTAGTGGTTTGGAACAGGGGGAATTTAACTATGGCTACACCTTC
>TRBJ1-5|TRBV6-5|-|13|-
CASSWGGNQPQHF
TGTGCCAGCAGCTGGGGAGGGAATCAGCCCCAGCATTTT
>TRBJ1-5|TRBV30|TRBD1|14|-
CAWSVQGTSQPQHF
TGTGCCTGGAGTGTACAGGGGACGAGTCAGCCCCAGCATTTT
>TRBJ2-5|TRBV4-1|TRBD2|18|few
CASSQESSGSRKEETQYF
TGCGCCAGCAGCCAAGAGTCTAGCGGGAGCCGCAAGGAAGAGACCCAGTACTTC
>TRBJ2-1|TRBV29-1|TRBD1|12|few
CSVGQGHNEQFF
TGCAGCGTTGGACAGGGACACAATGAGCAGTTCTTC
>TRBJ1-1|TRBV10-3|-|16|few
CAISVRNRDTNTEAFF
TGTGCCATCAGTGTCCGAAACCGGGACACGAACACTGAAGCTTTCTTT
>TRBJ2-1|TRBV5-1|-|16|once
CASSLANGVAGNEQFF
TGCGCCAGCAGCTTGGCCAACGGCGTGGCAGGGAATGAGCAGTTCTTC
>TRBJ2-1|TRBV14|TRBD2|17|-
CASSQPITSGRFHEQFF
TGTGCCAGCAGCCAACCGATAACTAGCGGGAGGTTTCATGAGCAGTTCTTC
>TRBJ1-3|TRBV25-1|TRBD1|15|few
CASIPSGGPGNTIYF
TGTGCCAGCATCCCCTCAGGGGGACCTGGAAACACCATATATTTT
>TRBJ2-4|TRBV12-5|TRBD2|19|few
CASGLTSPSGRAYKNIQYF
TGTGCTAGTGGTTTGACCTCCCCTAGCGGGAGGGCGTACAAAAACATTCAGTACTTC
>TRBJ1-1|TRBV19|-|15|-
CASSKDGARNTEAFF
TGTGCCAGTAGTAAGGACGGAGCCCGGAACACTGAAGCTTTCTTT
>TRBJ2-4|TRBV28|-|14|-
CASGKELAKNIQYF
TGTGCCAGCGGTAAAGAATTAGCCAAAAACATTCAGTACTTC
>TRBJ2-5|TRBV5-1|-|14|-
CASSLAGTQETQYF
TGCGCCAGCAGCTTGGCCGGCACTCAAGAGACCCAGTACTTC
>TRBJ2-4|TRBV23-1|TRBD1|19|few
CASSQGWGLTGLAKNIQYF
TGCGCCAGCAGTCAGGGGTGGGGGTTGACAGGGTTGGCCAAAAACATTCAGTACTTC
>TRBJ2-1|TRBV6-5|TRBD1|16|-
CASSYNRPGQGARQFF
TGTGCCAGCAGTTACAACCGCCCGGGACAGGGGGCCAGGCAGTTCTTC
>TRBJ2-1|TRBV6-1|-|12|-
CASSLVFNEQFF
TGTGCCAGCAGCCTAGTCTTCAATGAGCAGTTCTTC
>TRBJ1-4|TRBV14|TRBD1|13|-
CASSRDRGEKLFF
TGTGCCAGCAGCCGGGACAGGGGCGAAAAACTGTTTTTT